This T cell receptor beta chain was sequenced during a study of T cell repertoires in cytomegalovirus infection (dated by TCRdb to the late 2010s). As for the study more broadly: Donor HLA type was relevant to the analysis, as public TCR beta signatures indicated carriage of CMV infection together with the matching HLA type. What the study reported, not specific to this receptor: In both this cohort and an independent cohort of 352 donors, the cumulative frequency of public TCR beta family members distinguished carriers of CMV infection plus the relevant HLA type. In the ex vivo response, HLA-C-restricted CMV-specific TCR beta clonotypes were dominant, and in two of eight donors the single most frequent clonotype came from this HLA-C-restricted group.

This clonotype was seen ten or more times. Its target antigen remains unknown. No quality values exist for individual bases; no much larger clone is one base distant. Sequencing took place on an Illumina HiSeq 1500. The public reads were reanalyzed by TCRdb: fastp trimming at Q25, MiXCR alignment, in-frame beta chains only. One record per CDR3 amino acid sequence lists the most common genes and DNA. The sample has fewer than 200,000 distinct CDR3 sequences on record, approximately 15% of them singletons. The top ten clonotypes cover 25% to 30% of the sample. V trim: 2 bases; J trim: 4 bases; unmatched bases: 4. The CDR3 starts with the cysteine, ends with the phenylalanine, and has 14 residues. Here the CDR3 DNA is all that survives: 42 bases in frame from base 1. The germline V gene specifies SGHTA as CDR1 and FQGNSA as CDR2.

The sequenced sample consisted of PBMCs. This receptor was identified in a human donor in good health (CMV status not recorded). Some clones in this sample may be carry-over from other donors' samples. The chain was built from TRBV7-2 and TRBJ1-1, and 7 bases in between align with TRBD1. The DNA sequence reads TGTGCCAGCAGCTTAAAGGGGGCCGGCACTGAAGCTTTCTTT. This translates into CASSLKGAGTEAFF.